This TCR beta chain derives from a study of OX40 agonist ivuxolimab in advanced cancers. Study results and caveats: At 0.1 to 3.0 mg/kg and by week 6, clonal expansion occurred in CD4+ and CD8+ blood T cells.

This clone was seen a single time. Its cognate antigen is unknown. TCRdb keeps only in-frame clones here, not all; method: immunoSEQ multiplex PCR. The table has 70,000 to 75,000 clones, 90% to 95% seen once. The V segment lost 1 base and the J segment 5 bases; nucleotides outside the gene matches: 9. Germline values: CDR1 SGHVS, CDR2 FQNEAQ. CDR3 length equals 16 residues. The sample was CD4+ or CD8+ T cells sorted from blood, taken in a trial of the OX40 agonist ivuxolimab. This sequence joins TRBV7-8 and TRBJ2-3; 7 bases are shared with TRBD1. The source is an adult with an advanced solid tumor such as melanoma, head and neck, liver or kidney cancer. The CDR3 spells CASSLVGGPTGDTQYF. For the CDR3, the DNA is TGTGCCAGCAGCTTAGTAGGGGGCCCAACGGGAGATACGCAGTATTTT.